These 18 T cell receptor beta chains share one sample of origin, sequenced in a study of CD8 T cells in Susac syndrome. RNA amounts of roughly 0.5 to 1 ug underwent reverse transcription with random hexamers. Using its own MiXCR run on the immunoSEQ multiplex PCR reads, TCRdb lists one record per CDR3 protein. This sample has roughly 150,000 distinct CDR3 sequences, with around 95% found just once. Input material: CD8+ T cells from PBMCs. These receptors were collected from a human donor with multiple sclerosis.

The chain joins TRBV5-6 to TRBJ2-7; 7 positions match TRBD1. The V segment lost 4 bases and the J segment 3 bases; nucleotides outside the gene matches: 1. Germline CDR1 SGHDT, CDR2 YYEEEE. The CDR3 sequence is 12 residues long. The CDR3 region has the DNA TGTGCCAGCAGCGGGGACAGCTACGAGCAGTACGTC. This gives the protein CASSGDSYEQYV.

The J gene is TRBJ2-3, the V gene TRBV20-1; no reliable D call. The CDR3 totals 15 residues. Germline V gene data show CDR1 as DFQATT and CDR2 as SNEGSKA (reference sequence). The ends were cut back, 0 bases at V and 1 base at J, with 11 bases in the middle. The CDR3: CSARDGVRGTDTQYF. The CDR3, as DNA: TGCAGTGCTAGAGATGGCGTCAGAGGCACAGATACGCAGTATTTT.

The CDR3 is CSVVGGQGEPQHF. CDR3 DNA: TGCAGCGTTGTCGGGGGGCAAGGAGAGCCCCAGCATTTT. The rearrangement links TRBV29-1 to TRBJ1-5; TRBD1 is a possible D gene (6 bases). The CDR3 covers 13 residues. V shed 4 bases and J shed 8 bases, with 15 bases lying between them. CDR1 is SQVTM and CDR2 is ANQGSEA in the germline V gene.

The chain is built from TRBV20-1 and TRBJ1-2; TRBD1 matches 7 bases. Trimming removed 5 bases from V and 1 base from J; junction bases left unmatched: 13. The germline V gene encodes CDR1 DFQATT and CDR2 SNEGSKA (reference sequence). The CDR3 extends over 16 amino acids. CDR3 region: CSAESEGASDNYGYTF. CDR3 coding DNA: TGCAGTGCTGAATCTGAGGGGGCATCGGATAACTATGGCTACACCTTC.

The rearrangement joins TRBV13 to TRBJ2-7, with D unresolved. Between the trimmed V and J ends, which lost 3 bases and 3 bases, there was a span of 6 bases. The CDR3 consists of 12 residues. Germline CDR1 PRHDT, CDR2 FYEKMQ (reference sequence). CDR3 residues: CASSFGGYEQYV. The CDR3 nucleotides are TGTGCCAGCAGCTTTGGCGGCTACGAGCAGTACGTC.

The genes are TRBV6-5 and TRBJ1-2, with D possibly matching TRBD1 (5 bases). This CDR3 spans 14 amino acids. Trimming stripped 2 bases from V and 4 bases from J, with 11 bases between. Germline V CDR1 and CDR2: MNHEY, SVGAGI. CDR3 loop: CASSYESGAYGYTF. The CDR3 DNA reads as TGTGCCAGCAGTTACGAAAGTGGGGCCTATGGCTACACCTTC.

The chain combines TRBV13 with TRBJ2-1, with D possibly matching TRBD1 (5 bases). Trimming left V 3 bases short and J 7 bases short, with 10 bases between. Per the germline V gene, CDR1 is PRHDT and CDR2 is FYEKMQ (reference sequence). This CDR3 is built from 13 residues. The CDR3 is CASSFRVRNEQFF. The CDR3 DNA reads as TGTGCCAGCAGCTTCAGGGTACGAAATGAGCAGTTCTTC.

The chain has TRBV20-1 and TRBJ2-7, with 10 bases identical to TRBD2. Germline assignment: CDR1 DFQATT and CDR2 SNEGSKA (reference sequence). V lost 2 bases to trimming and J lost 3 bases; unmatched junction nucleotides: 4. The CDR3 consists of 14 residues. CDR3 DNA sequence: TGCAGTGCTAGAAGGACTAGCGGTCACTACGAGCAGTACTTC. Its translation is CSARRTSGHYEQYF.

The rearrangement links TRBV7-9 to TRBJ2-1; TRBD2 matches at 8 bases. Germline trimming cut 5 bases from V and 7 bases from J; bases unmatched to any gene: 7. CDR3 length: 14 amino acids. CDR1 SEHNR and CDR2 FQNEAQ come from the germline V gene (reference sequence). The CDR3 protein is CASSLTGGGNEQFF. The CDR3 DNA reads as TGTGCCAGCAGCCTGACTGGCGGGGGGAATGAGCAGTTCTTC.

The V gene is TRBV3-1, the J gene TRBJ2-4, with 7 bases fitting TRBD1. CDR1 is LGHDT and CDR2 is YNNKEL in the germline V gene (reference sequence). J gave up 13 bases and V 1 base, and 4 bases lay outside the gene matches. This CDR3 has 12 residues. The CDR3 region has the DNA TGTGCCAGCAGCCAAGGGACAGGAGGCCAGTACTTC. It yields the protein CASSQGTGGQYF. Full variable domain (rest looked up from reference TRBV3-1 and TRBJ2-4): DTAVSQTPKYLVTQMGNDKSIKCEQNLGHDTMYWYKQDSKKFLKIMFSYNNKELIINETVPNRFSPKSPDKAHLNLHINSLELGDSAVYFCASSQGTGGQYFGAGTRLSVL.

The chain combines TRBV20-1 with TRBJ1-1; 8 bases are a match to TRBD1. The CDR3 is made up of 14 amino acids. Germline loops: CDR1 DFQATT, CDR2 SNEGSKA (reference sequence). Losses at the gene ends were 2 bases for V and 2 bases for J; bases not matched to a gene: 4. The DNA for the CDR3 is TGCAGTGCTAGACAGGGGGCGAGTAACACTGAAGCTTTCTTT. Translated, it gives CSARQGASNTEAFF.

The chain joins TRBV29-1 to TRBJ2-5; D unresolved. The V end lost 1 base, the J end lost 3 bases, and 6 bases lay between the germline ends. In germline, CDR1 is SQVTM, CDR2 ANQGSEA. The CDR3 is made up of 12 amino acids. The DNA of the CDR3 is TGCAGCGTTGAAGGGCCAGAAGAGACCCAGTACTTC. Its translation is CSVEGPEETQYF.

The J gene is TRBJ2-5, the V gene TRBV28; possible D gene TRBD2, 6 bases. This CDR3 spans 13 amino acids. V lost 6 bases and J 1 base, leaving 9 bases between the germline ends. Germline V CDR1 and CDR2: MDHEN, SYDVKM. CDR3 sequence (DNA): TGTGCCAGCAGGACTAGTATCCAAGAGACCCAGTACTTC. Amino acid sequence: CASRTSIQETQYF.

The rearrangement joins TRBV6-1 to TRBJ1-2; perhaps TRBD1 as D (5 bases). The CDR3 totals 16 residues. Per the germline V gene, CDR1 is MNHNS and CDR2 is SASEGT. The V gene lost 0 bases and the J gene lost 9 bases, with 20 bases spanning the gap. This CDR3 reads CASSEAGTPSLNSYTF. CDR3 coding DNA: TGTGCCAGCAGTGAAGCCGGGACCCCTTCACTCAATAGCTACACCTTC.

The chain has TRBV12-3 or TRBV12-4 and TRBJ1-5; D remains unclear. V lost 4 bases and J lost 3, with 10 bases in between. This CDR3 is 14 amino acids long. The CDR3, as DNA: TGTGCCAGCAGTTCCCGGGAAAACAATCAGCCCCAGCATTTT. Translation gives CASSSRENNQPQHF.

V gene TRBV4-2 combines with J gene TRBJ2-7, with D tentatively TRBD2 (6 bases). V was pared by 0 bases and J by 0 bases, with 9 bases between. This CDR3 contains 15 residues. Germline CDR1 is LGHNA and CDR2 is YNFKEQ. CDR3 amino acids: CASSQEWDFSYEQYV. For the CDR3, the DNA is TGTGCCAGCAGCCAAGAGTGGGACTTCTCCTACGAGCAGTACGTC.

CDR3 protein: CASSQTTGSYEQYF. CDR3 DNA sequence: TGTGCCAGCAGCCAAACGACAGGGTCCTACGAGCAGTACTTC. The chain is built from TRBV7-9 and TRBJ2-7, with 7 bases identical to TRBD1. The CDR3 has 14 amino acids. Losses at the gene ends were 5 bases for V and 1 base for J; bases not matched to a gene: 5. CDR1 and CDR2 (germline): SEHNR, FQNEAQ (reference sequence).

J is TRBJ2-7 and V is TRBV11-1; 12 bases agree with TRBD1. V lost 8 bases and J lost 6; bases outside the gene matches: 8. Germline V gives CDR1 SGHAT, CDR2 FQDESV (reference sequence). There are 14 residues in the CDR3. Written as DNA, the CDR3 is TGTGCCAGCGGGTTCGGGACAGGGGGCATCGAGCAGTACTTC. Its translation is CASGFGTGGIEQYF. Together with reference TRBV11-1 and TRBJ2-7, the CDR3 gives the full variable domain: EAEVAQSPRYKITEKSQAVAFWCDPISGHATLYWYRQILGQGPELLVQFQDESVVDDSQLPKDRFSAERLKGVDSTLKIQPAELGDSAMYLCASGFGTGGIEQYFGPGTRLTVT.